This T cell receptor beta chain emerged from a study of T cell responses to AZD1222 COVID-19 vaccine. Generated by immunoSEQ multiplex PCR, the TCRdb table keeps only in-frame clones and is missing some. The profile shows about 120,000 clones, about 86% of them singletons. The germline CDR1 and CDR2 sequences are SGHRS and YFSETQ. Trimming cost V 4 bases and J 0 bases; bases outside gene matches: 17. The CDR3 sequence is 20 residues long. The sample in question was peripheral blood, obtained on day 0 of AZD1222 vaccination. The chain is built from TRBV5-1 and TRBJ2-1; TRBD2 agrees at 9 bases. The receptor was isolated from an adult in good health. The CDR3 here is CASSGGISAGGLGSYNEQFF. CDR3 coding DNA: TGCGCCAGCAGCGGCGGGATATCGGCGGGAGGGCTGGGCTCCTACAATGAGCAGTTCTTC.